The rows below give T cell receptor beta chains drawn from one sample of a study of blood T cell repertoires in COVID-19. Measured with immunoSEQ multiplex PCR; TCRdb has only the in-frame clones, and not every one. This table has about 430,000 clones, roughly 90% appearing once. The sample consisted of PBMCs or T cells enriched from blood (not recorded which). The source is a woman aged 30 to 39 with acute COVID-19. CDR3s include the opening cysteine and the closing phenylalanine or tryptophan. The D gene is left open where the match is weak.

J | D | V | CDR3
TRBJ2-7 | . | TRBV27 | CASSRVLAQSYEQYF
TRBJ1-6 | TRBD1 | TRBV7-8 | CASSLEGDRGSPLHF
TRBJ2-7 | TRBD2 | TRBV10-3 | CAIKPGLADSYEQYF
TRBJ2-7 | TRBD1 | TRBV5-1 | CASSLGGTGVYEQYF
TRBJ1-5 | TRBD1 | TRBV7-9 | CASSADRAPDQPQHF
TRBJ1-4 | . | TRBV24-1 | CATSESRGEKLFF
TRBJ2-7 | . | TRBV11-2 | CASSLVVPGAYEQYF
TRBJ1-1 | . | TRBV2 | CASKTDNTEAFF
TRBJ1-2 | . | TRBV2 | CASRTVRENGYTF
TRBJ1-1 | . | TRBV7-3 | CASSLKGWGDTEAFF
TRBJ2-1 | . | TRBV5-1 | CASSLQGPQKGNEQFF
TRBJ1-2 | TRBD1 | TRBV6-2/TRBV6-3 | CASSSTRTGSYGYTF
TRBJ1-5 | . | TRBV10-3 | CAISYTSGWEKAQHF
TRBJ2-1 | . | TRBV18 | CASSPGQLGEQFF
TRBJ2-1 | TRBD2 | TRBV5-4 | CASSTTSGLYNEQFF
TRBJ1-1 | . | TRBV10-3 | CAITGTPNTEAFF
TRBJ2-3 | . | TRBV4-2 | CASSQVEHTQYF
TRBJ2-7 | TRBD1 | TRBV10-1 | CASSDPGQGYEQYF
TRBJ1-2 | . | TRBV5-4 | CASSVQAGNYGYTF
TRBJ2-1 | . | TRBV7-9 | CASRAHEQYNEQFF
TRBJ2-7 | TRBD2 | TRBV27 | CASSFGPEDLAGDSYEQYF
TRBJ2-3 | TRBD2 | TRBV24-1 | CATSSIAGGNTDTQYF
TRBJ2-5 | . | TRBV29-1 | CSVEEGRGETQYF
TRBJ2-7 | TRBD1 | TRBV7-3 | CASSLMGQGPYEQYF
TRBJ2-7 | TRBD1 | TRBV29-1 | CSAEGTGNSYEQYF
TRBJ2-2 | TRBD1 | TRBV18 | CASSPQGAGELFF
TRBJ1-2 | TRBD1 | TRBV4-2 | CASSQDGAGGGHTF
TRBJ1-3 | . | TRBV7-6 | CASSPTVGNTIYF
TRBJ2-5 | TRBD1 | TRBV5-1 | CASSFIPGQQETQYF
TRBJ2-7 | . | TRBV18 | CASSELSVGEQYF
TRBJ1-3 | . | TRBV5-4 | CASSLDRLAESF
TRBJ2-1 | TRBD2 | TRBV2 | CASSSSGAPLYNEQFF
TRBJ1-2 | TRBD1 | TRBV7-8 | CASSLAGTGVGYTF
TRBJ1-3 | TRBD1 | TRBV9 | CASSVVGRGGNTIYF
TRBJ1-1 | . | TRBV28 | CASKVSDTEAFF
TRBJ1-2 | . | TRBV27 | CASSSYRPGYGYTF
TRBJ2-2 | . | TRBV10-2 | CASTSQGPTGELFF
TRBJ2-1 | TRBD1 | TRBV9 | CASSVGTRSGGTGGTTRYNEQFF
TRBJ2-5 | . | TRBV2 | CVTRPRGEETQYF
TRBJ1-6 | . | TRBV5-5 | CASSLVLGPQGNNSPLHF
TRBJ1-1 | . | TRBV7-9 | CASSSRFQVNTEAFF
TRBJ2-3 | . | TRBV9 | CASSASGDTQYF
TRBJ2-7 | TRBD2 | TRBV10-3 | CAIRGTSGDSYEQYF
TRBJ2-3 | TRBD2 | TRBV10-3 | CAISANPGLAGPEGDTQYF
TRBJ1-6 | TRBD1 | TRBV14 | CASSQDWDRANSPLHF
TRBJ1-5 | TRBD1 | TRBV6-5 | CATSGTGTNQPQHF
TRBJ2-2 | TRBD2 | TRBV10-2 | CASSESLAGGPSTGELFF
TRBJ2-7 | TRBD1 | TRBV19 | CASSIGTGVLYEQYF
TRBJ1-1 | . | TRBV7-3 | CASSLTRENTEAFF
TRBJ1-2 | . | TRBV10-3 | CAIRLSGFSGYTF
TRBJ1-3 | . | TRBV15 | CATSHHAGGGNTIYF
TRBJ1-2 | TRBD1 | TRBV12-5 | CASGSGQGWNGYTF
TRBJ1-5 | . | TRBV4-2 | CASSQGDGTPRANQPQHF
TRBJ1-5 | TRBD1 | TRBV18 | CASSGDSYNQPQHF
TRBJ2-7 | TRBD1 | TRBV7-9 | CASSPWGQGFAYEQYF